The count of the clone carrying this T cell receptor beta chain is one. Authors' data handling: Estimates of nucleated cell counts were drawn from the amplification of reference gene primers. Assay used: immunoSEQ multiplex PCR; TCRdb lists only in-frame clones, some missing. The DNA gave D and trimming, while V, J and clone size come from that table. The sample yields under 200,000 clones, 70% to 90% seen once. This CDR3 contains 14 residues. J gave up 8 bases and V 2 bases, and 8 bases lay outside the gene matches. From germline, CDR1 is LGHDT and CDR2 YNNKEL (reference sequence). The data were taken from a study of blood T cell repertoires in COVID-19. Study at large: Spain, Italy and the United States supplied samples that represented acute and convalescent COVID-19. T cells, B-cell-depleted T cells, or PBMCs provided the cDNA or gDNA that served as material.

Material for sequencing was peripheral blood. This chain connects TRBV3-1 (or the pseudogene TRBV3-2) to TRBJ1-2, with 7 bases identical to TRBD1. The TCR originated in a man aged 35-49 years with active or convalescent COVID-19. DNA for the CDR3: TGTGCCAGCAGCCAACTGGGACAGTCCGGAGGCTACACCTTC. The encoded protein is CASSQLGQSGGYTF.